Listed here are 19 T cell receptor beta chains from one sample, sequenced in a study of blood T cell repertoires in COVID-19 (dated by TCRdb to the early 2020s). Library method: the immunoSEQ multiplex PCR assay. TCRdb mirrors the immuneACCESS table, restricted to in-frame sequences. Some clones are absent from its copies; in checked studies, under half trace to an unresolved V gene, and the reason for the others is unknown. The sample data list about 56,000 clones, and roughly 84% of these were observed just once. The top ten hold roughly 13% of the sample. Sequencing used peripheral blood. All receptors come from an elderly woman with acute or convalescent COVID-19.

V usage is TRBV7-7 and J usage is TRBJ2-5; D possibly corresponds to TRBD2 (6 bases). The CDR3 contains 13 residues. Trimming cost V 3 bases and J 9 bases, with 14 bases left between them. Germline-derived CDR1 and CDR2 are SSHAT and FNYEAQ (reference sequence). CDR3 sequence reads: CASSFKEGDSQYF. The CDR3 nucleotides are TGTGCCAGCAGCTTCAAGGAGGGAGACTCCCAGTACTTC.

CDR3 residues: CASSLARGGGYEQYF. The CDR3 bases are TGTGCCAGCAGCTTGGCCCGGGGGGGAGGCTACGAGCAGTACTTC. V usage is TRBV5-8 and J usage is TRBJ2-7, with TRBD2 matching 8 bases. The CDR3 has 15 amino acids. V was clipped by 0 bases and J by 3 bases; unmatched bases: 5. Germline V gene data show CDR1 as SGHTS and CDR2 as YDEGEE.

The CDR3 region has the DNA TGTGCCAGTAGTTTACCGGGACAGGTTAATGAAAAACTGTTTTTT. It codes for CASSLPGQVNEKLFF. The chain recombines TRBV19 with TRBJ1-4; the match to TRBD1 covers 8 bases. The junction had 6 bases not matched to a gene; V was cut back by 5 bases and J by 4 bases. The CDR3 contains 15 residues. The germline V gene encodes CDR1 LNHDA and CDR2 SQIVND (reference sequence).

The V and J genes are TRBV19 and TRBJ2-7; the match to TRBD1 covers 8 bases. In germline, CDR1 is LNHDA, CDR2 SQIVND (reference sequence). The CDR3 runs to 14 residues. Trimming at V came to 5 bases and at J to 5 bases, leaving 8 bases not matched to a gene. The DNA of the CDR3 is TGTGCCAGTAGTCCGACAGGGGTATCGCACGAGCAGTACTTC. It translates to CASSPTGVSHEQYF.

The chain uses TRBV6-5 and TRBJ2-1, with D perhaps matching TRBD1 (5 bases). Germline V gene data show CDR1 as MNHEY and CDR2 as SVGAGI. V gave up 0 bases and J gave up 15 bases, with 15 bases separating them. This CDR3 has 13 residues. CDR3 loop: CASSYSGQPTRFF. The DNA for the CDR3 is TGTGCCAGCAGTTACTCGGGGCAACCTACTCGGTTCTTC.

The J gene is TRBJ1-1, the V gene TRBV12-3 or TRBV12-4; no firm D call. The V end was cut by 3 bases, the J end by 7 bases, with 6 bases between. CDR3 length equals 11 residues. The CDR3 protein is CASSFRSEAFF. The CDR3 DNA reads TGTGCCAGCAGTTTTAGGAGTGAAGCTTTCTTT.

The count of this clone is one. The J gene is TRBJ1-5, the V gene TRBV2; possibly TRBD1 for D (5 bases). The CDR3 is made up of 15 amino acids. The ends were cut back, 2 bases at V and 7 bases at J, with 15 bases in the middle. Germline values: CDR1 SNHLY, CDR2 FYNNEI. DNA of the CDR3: TGTGCCAGCAGTGAAAGGCTTTCAGGGAACCAGCCCCAGCATTTT. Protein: CASSERLSGNQPQHF.

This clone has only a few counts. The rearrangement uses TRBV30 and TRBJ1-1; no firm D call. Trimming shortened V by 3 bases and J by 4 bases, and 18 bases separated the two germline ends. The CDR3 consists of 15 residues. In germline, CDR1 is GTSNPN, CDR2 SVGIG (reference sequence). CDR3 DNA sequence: TGTGCCTGGAGCCCCCCCGGGAGGGAGGGCACTGAAGCTTTCTTT. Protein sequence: CAWSPPGREGTEAFF.

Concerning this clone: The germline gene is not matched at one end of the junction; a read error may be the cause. CDR3 DNA: TGTGCCTGGAACCGTCAGGGGACCAACCTCAACTTC. Its protein product is CAWNRQGTNLNF. This sequence joins TRBV30 and TRBJ1-2; tentatively, D is TRBD1 (6 bases). Germline CDR1 reads GTSNPN; CDR2 reads SVGIG (reference sequence). The CDR3 loop spans 12 amino acids.

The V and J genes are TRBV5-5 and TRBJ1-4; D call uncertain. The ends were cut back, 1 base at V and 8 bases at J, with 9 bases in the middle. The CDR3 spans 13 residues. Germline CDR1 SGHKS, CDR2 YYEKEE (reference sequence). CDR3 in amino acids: CASSLFPVEKLFF. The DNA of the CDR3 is TGTGCCAGCAGCTTGTTCCCAGTGGAAAAACTGTTTTTT.

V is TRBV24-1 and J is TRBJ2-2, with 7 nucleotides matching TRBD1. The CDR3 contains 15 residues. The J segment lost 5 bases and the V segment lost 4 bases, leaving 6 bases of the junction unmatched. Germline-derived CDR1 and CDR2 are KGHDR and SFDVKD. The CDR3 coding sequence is TGTGCCACCAGTGAAAACAGGGGTGGGACCGGGGAGCTGTTTTTT. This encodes CATSENRGGTGELFF.

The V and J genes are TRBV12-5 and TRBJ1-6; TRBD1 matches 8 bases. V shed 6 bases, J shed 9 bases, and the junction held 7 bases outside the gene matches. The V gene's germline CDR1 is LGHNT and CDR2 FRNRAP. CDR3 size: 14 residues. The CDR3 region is CASGPGQGASPLHF. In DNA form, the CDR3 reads TGTGCTAGTGGCCCCGGACAGGGCGCTTCACCCCTCCACTTT.

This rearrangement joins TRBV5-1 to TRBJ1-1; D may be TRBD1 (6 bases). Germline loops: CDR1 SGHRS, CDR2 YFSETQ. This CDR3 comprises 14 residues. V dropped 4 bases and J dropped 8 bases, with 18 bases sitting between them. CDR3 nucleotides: TGCGCCAGCAGCGTCGTGGGGGGGCTGATAGAAGCTTTCTTT. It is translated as CASSVVGGLIEAFF.

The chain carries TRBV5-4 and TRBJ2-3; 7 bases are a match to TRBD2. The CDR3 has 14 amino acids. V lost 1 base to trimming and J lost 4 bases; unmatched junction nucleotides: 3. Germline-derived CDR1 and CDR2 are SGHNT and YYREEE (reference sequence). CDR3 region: CASSLSRGADTQYF. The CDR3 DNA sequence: TGTGCCAGCAGCTTGAGTCGGGGGGCAGATACGCAGTATTTT.

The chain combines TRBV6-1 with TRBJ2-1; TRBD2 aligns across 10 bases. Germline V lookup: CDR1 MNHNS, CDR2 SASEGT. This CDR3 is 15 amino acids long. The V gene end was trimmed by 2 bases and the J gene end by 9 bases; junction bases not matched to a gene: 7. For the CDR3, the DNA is TGTGCCAGCAGTGAATTCCAGCGGGGGGGAGGTGAGCAGTTCTTC. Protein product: CASSEFQRGGGEQFF.

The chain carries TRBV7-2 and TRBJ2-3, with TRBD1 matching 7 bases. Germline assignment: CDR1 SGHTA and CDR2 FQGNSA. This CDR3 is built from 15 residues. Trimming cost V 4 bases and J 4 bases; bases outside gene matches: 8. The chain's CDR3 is CASSYPQGWADTQYF. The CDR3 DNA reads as TGTGCCAGCAGCTACCCACAGGGGTGGGCAGATACGCAGTATTTT. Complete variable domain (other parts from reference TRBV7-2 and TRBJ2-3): GAGVSQSPSNKVTEKGKDVELRCDPISGHTALYWYRQSLGQGLEFLIYFQGNSAPDKSGLPSDRFSAERTGGSVSTLTIQRTQQEDSAVYLCASSYPQGWADTQYFGPGTRLTVL.

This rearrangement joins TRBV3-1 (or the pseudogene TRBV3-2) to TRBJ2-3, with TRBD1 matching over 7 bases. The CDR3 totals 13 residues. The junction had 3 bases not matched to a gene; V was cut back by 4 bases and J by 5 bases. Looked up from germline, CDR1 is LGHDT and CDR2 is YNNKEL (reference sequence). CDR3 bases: TGTGCCAGCAGCCTTCAGGGGGTAGATACGCAGTATTTT. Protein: CASSLQGVDTQYF.

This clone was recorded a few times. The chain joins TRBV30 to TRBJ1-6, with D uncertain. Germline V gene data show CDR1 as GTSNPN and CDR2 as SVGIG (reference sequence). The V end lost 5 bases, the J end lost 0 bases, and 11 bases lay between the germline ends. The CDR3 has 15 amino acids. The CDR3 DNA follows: TGTGCCTGGGCGCGGGAAAGCTCCTATAATTCACCCCTCCACTTT. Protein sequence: CAWARESSYNSPLHF.

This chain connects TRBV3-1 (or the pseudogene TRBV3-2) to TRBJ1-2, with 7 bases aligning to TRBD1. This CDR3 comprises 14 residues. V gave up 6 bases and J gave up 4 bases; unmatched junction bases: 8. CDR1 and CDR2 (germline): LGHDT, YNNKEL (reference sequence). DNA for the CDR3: TGTGCCAGCAGAGAAGACAGGGAGGCCTATGGCTACACCTTC. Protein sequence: CASREDREAYGYTF.